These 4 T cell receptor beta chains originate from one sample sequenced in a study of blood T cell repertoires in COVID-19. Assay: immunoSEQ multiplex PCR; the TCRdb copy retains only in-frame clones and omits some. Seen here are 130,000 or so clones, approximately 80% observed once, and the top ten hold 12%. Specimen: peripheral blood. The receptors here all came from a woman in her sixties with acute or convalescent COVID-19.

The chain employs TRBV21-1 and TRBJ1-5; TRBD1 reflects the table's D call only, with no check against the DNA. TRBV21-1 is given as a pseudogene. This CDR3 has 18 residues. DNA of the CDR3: TGTGCCAGCACACTACAGGGAAAAATCTCGGGGAAAAATCAGCCCCAGCATTTT. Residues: CASTLQGKISGKNQPQHF.

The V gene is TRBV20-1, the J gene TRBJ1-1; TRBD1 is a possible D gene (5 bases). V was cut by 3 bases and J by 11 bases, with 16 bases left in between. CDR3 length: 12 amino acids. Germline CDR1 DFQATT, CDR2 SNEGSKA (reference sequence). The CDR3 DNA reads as TGCAGTGCTAGTGGGCACAGGCAAGGGGCTTTCTTT. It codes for CSASGHRQGAFF.

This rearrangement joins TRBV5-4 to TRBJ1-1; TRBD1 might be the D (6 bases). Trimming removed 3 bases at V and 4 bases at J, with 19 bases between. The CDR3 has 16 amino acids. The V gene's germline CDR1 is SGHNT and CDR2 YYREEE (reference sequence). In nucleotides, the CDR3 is TGTGCCAGCAGCTCCCCTATGGGGGCGCGACCCACTGAAGCTTTCTTT. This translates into CASSSPMGARPTEAFF.

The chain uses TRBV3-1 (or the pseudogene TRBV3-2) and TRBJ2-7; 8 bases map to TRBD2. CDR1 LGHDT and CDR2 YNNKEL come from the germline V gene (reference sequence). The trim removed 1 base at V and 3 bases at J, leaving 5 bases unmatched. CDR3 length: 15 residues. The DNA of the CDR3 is TGTGCCAGCAGCCAAGTTAAGCGGGGGTTCTACGAGCAGTACTTC. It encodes CASSQVKRGFYEQYF.